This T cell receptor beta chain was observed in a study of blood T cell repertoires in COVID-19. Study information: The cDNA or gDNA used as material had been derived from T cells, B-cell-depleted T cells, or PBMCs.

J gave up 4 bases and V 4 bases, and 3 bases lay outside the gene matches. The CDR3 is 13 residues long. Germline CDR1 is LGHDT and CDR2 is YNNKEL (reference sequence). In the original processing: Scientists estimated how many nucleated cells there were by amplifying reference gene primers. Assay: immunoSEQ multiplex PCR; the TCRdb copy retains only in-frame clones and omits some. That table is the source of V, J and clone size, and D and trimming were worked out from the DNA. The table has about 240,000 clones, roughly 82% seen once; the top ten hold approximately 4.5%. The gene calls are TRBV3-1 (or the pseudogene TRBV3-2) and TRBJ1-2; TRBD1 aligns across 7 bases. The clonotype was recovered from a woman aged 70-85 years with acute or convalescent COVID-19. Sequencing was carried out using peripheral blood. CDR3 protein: CASSRDSTYGYTF. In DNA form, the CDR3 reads TGTGCCAGCAGCCGGGACAGTACCTATGGCTACACCTTC.